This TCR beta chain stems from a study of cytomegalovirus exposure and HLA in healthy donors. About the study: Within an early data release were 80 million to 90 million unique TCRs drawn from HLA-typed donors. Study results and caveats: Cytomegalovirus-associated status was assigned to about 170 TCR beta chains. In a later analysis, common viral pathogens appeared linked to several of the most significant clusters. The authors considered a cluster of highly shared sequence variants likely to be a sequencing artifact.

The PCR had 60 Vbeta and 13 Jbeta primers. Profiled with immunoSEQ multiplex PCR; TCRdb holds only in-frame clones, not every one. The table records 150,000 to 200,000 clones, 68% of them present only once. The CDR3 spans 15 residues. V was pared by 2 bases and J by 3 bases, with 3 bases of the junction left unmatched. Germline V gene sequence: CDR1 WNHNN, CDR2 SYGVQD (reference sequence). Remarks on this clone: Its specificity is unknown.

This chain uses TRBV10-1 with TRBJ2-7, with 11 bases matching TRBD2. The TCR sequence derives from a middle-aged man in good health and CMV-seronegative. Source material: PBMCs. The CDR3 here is CASSEASGGFYEQYF. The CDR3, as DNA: TGCGCCAGCAGTGAGGCTAGCGGGGGGTTCTACGAGCAGTACTTC.